This record covers a single TCR beta chain. Antigen unknown. Germline trimming cut 8 bases from V and 6 bases from J; bases unmatched to any gene: 17. Looked up from germline, CDR1 is MRHNA and CDR2 is SNTAGT. The CDR3 runs 16 residues. This entry comes from a study of shared clonotypes between healthy human individuals. Genomic DNA of each subset was evenly split across several immunoSEQ plates. Using immunoSEQ multiplex PCR, the repertoire was profiled, and TCRdb retains in-frame clones only, with some absent. The top ten clones hold roughly 0.13% of a sample with around 2.3 million clones, around 95% of them seen once. General observations from the study: Naive subsets typically showed greater estimated richness than memory subsets. It was the non-shared clonotypes that had lower generation probabilities than clonotypes shared by all four donors.

Nashville, Tennessee was home to all donors, who were Caucasian adults. The clonotype was recovered from a man aged 18 to 29 in good health. The material sequenced was naive CD4+ T cells sorted from blood. Subset of the sample: CD45RA+ positively selected. The chain recombines TRBV6-4 with TRBJ2-7; 9 bases match TRBD2. The CDR3 loop is CASELAKSSGSSEQYF. DNA for the CDR3: TGTGCCAGCGAACTAGCCAAAAGTAGCGGGAGTTCCGAGCAGTACTTC.